The clone carrying this T cell receptor (beta chain) was observed a few times. From the reads, TCRdb called clonotypes with MiXCR, one entry per CDR3 protein. The sample includes approximately 200,000 distinct CDR3 sequences, roughly 22% of them seen just once. The data were obtained in a study of T cell repertoires in cytomegalovirus infection. Looked up from germline, CDR1 is DFQATT and CDR2 is SNEGSKA (reference sequence). This CDR3 is built from 12 residues. This receptor was identified in a human donor in good health (CMV status not recorded). Some clones in this sample may be carry-over from other donors' samples. This chain links TRBV20-1 with TRBJ1-1; D is perhaps TRBD1 (6 bases). The sequencing sample was made of CD8+ T cells from PBMCs. The CDR3 DNA follows: TGCAACACCATGGGGGCCAACACTGAAGCTTTCTTT. This encodes CNTMGANTEAFF.